This T cell receptor (beta chain) was observed in a study of Graves' ophthalmopathy and Graves' hyperthyroidism. Moderate-to-severe activity, CAS ≥3, NOSPECS ≥4 and a duration under 3 months were seen in donors with ophthalmopathy. RNA transcripts were the source from which TCR beta CDR3 regions were amplified. Following a first-round RT-PCR that used HTBI primers, a second-round multiplex PCR was carried out. TCRdb reprocessed the multiplex PCR reads via MiXCR and lists one record per CDR3 protein. The sample lists 500,000 to 800,000 distinct CDR3 sequences; over 40% were seen once. This clonotype was observed many times. The clonotype was recovered from an adult man with Graves' ophthalmopathy. The specimen sequenced was peripheral blood.

CDR3 sequence (DNA): TGTGCCAGCAGTCCCCTTGGGGCTCAAGAGACCCAGTACTTC. Protein product: CASSPLGAQETQYF. The rearrangement joins TRBV12-3 or TRBV12-4 to TRBJ2-5; a possible D gene is TRBD1 (5 bases). Trimming removed 5 bases from V and 2 bases from J, with 12 bases in between. The CDR3 runs 14 residues.